A single sample gave rise to the 25 T cell receptor beta chains below, sequenced in a study of shared clonotypes between healthy human individuals. Assay used: immunoSEQ multiplex PCR; TCRdb lists only in-frame clones, some missing. The sample consists of more than 550,000 clones, less than 95% of them appearing once. Source material: memory CD8+ T cells from PBMCs. Subset specified: CD45RO+ cells pooled with CCR7-negative TemRA cells. The origin of the receptors is a man between 18 and 35 years old in good health. Some clones in this sample may be carry-over from other donors' samples.

The rearrangement joins TRBV5-1 to TRBJ2-1, with 12 bases matching TRBD2. V lost 4 bases, J lost 3 bases, and 5 bases stayed unmatched. Germline loops: CDR1 SGHRS, CDR2 YFSETQ. CDR3 length equals 16 residues. CDR3 in amino acids: CASSPWTSGNYNEQFF. The CDR3 DNA follows: TGCGCCAGCAGCCCGTGGACTAGCGGGAACTACAATGAGCAGTTCTTC.

The chain couples TRBV14 to TRBJ1-1; 10 positions agree with TRBD1. CDR1 and CDR2 (germline): SGHDN, FVKESK. This CDR3 contains 15 residues. V shed 4 bases, J shed 4 bases, and the junction held 6 bases outside the gene matches. CDR3 amino acids: CASSLDRGRSTEAFF. CDR3 coding DNA: TGTGCCAGCAGCCTCGACAGGGGGCGAAGCACTGAAGCTTTCTTT.

The chain carries TRBV11-3 and TRBJ2-3, with 7 bases aligning to TRBD2. V was clipped by 2 bases and J by 5 bases; unmatched bases: 7. Looked up from germline, CDR1 is SGHNT and CDR2 is YENEEA. The CDR3 is 15 amino acids. Here the CDR3 reads CASSLLAEHIDTQYF. DNA for the CDR3: TGTGCCAGCAGCTTACTAGCGGAACACATAGATACGCAGTATTTT.

This chain links TRBV10-3 with TRBJ2-7; D might be TRBD2 (6 bases). Trimming took 0 bases from V and 3 from J, leaving 18 bases between them. Germline-derived CDR1 and CDR2 are ENHRY and SYGVKD. This CDR3 contains 17 residues. The CDR3 sequence is CAISESASWGVDYEQYF. The DNA of the CDR3 is TGTGCCATCAGTGAGTCCGCCTCCTGGGGGGTGGACTACGAGCAGTACTTC.

This clone appeared once. The chain combines TRBV10-2 with TRBJ2-4; weak D call: TRBD2 (6 bases). There are 13 residues in the CDR3. From germline, CDR1 is WSHSY and CDR2 SAAADI. Between the trimmed V and J ends, which lost 10 bases and 8 bases, there was a span of 18 bases. Here the CDR3 reads CATRDGGNYIQYF. The CDR3 bases are TGCGCCACCCGGGATGGCGGGAACTACATTCAGTACTTC.

Details on this clone: At one boundary the junction diverges from the germline segment, which might be a read error. The J gene is TRBJ2-5, the V gene TRBV4-1; 9 positions agree with TRBD2. The J call may be faulty, since TRBJ2-7 better matches the DNA end. The CDR3 has 15 amino acids. Germline CDR1 is MGHRA and CDR2 is YSYEKL. CDR3 nucleotide sequence: TGCGCCAGCACCCAAGGGGCGGGAGGGCCAGGCGAGCAGTACTTC. It encodes CASTQGAGGPGEQYF.

The sample holds one count of this clone. The genes are TRBV5-5 and TRBJ2-6; D possibly corresponds to TRBD1 (5 bases). V lost 0 bases and J 2 bases, leaving 21 bases between the germline ends. Germline V CDR1 and CDR2: SGHKS, YYEKEE (reference sequence). The length of the CDR3 is 20 residues. As DNA, the CDR3 is TGTGCCAGCAGCTTGGCCGGGCCAGGGCGCTTTCTGGCTGGGGCCAACGTCCTGACTTTC. Translating gives CASSLAGPGRFLAGANVLTF.

The genes are TRBV5-6 and TRBJ2-2, with 14 bases lining up with TRBD2. V shed 4 bases and J 3 bases; nucleotides not matched to a gene: 8. The V gene's germline CDR1 is SGHDT and CDR2 YYEEEE. The CDR3 spans 18 residues. This CDR3 is CASSPGTSGSGDTGELFF. The CDR3 nucleotides are TGTGCCAGCAGCCCCGGGACTAGCGGGAGTGGGGACACCGGGGAGCTGTTTTTT.

This chain links TRBV28 with TRBJ1-5; no firm D call. This CDR3 contains 14 residues. Germline V gene lookup returns CDR1 MDHEN and CDR2 SYDVKM. Trimming removed 6 bases from V and 9 bases from J, with 18 bases in between. CDR3 DNA sequence: TGTGCCAGCAGGTTGACCGTCGCCCCATCGCCCCAGCATTTT. Translation: CASRLTVAPSPQHF.

J is TRBJ2-5 and V is TRBV27, with D perhaps matching TRBD2 (6 bases). The end of the DNA is better explained by TRBJ2-7, so the J call may be wrong. Germline CDR1 MNHEY, CDR2 SMNVEV (reference sequence). The CDR3 contains 16 residues. Here the CDR3 DNA reads TGTGCCAGCAGTCCCGGACTAAGCTCGGCCCCCTACGAGCAGTACTTC. Translation gives CASSPGLSSAPYEQYF.

The chain couples TRBV4-1 to TRBJ2-7, with 9 nucleotides matching TRBD1. CDR1 is MGHRA, CDR2 YSYEKL, per germline. V was pared by 1 base and J by 4 bases, with 8 bases of the junction left unmatched. The CDR3 runs 16 residues. This CDR3 reads CASSQVPGTGRYEQYF. For the CDR3, the DNA is TGCGCCAGCAGCCAAGTCCCCGGGACAGGGAGGTACGAGCAGTACTTC.

This clone is a singleton in its sample. The rearrangement uses TRBV27 and TRBJ2-2; D perhaps matches TRBD2 (6 bases). Per the germline V gene, CDR1 is MNHEY and CDR2 is SMNVEV (reference sequence). V was pared by 1 base and J by 5 bases, with 14 bases between. This CDR3 region has 16 residues. CDR3 sequence: CASSLLKRVGTGELFF. The CDR3 DNA sequence: TGTGCCAGCAGTTTATTAAAGCGGGTTGGTACCGGGGAGCTGTTTTTT.

This sequence joins TRBV4-1 and TRBJ2-2; maybe TRBD2 (6 bases). CDR1 MGHRA and CDR2 YSYEKL come from the germline V gene. V lost 3 bases and J lost 1, with 9 bases in between. This CDR3 region has 15 residues. The CDR3 bases are TGCGCCAGCAGCCACAGTAGCGGGAACACCGGGGAGCTGTTTTTT. It specifies CASSHSSGNTGELFF.

Details on this clone: At one end the junction does not follow the germline gene, possibly because of a read error. The V gene is TRBV6-1, the J gene TRBJ2-1; D is undetermined. The CDR3 covers 14 residues. Germline CDR1 reads MNHNS; CDR2 reads SASEGT. The CDR3 region has the DNA TGTGCTAGCAGTGACCCGGACGACCGGAATGAGCAGTTCTTC. It translates to CASSDPDDRNEQFF.

This clone was found once. Other nucleotide sequences in the sample specify the same CDR3. The chain carries TRBV27 and TRBJ1-5, with D possibly matching TRBD1 (5 bases). The V end lost 5 bases, the J end lost 7 bases, and 15 bases lay between the germline ends. Looked up from germline, CDR1 is MNHEY and CDR2 is SMNVEV (reference sequence). CDR3 length: 14 residues. The DNA of the CDR3 is TGTGCCAGCAGTCTACGACAGTTCAACCAGCCCCAGCATTTT. Protein sequence: CASSLRQFNQPQHF.

The chain is built from TRBV28 and TRBJ2-2; D might be TRBD1 (6 bases). The CDR3 extends over 15 amino acids. V dropped 0 bases and J dropped 2 bases, with 7 bases sitting between them. Germline values: CDR1 MDHEN, CDR2 SYDVKM. CDR3: CASSLWDRNTGELFF. The CDR3 nucleotides read TGTGCCAGCAGTTTATGGGACAGAAACACCGGGGAGCTGTTTTTT.

The chain combines TRBV4-1 with TRBJ2-2, with 9 bases matching TRBD2. CDR3 size: 16 residues. Losses at the gene ends were 4 bases for V and 7 bases for J; bases not matched to a gene: 10. Looked up from germline, CDR1 is MGHRA and CDR2 is YSYEKL. The chain's CDR3 is CASSRLAGILGGELFF. CDR3 nucleotide sequence: TGCGCCAGCAGCCGGCTAGCGGGAATCCTGGGCGGGGAGCTGTTTTTT.

This chain joins TRBV5-4 and TRBJ2-2; D unresolved. Germline CDR1 is SGHNT and CDR2 is YYREEE (reference sequence). V lost 6 bases, J lost 5 bases, and 8 bases lay in between. The CDR3 spans 12 residues. The CDR3 nucleotides are TGTGCCAGCAAGCCCCCGACCGGGGAGCTGTTTTTT. Translating it yields CASKPPTGELFF.

This chain uses TRBV7-3 with TRBJ2-1; 7 bases line up with TRBD1. This CDR3 comprises 16 residues. V shed 5 bases, J shed 1 base, and the junction held 8 bases outside the gene matches. The germline gives CDR1 SGHTA, CDR2 FQGTGA. In DNA form, the CDR3 reads TGTGCCAGCAGCCCAACCCGACAGGGATCCTACAATGAGCAGTTCTTC. Encoded protein: CASSPTRQGSYNEQFF.

This rearrangement joins TRBV27 to TRBJ2-7; TRBD1 might be the D (7 bases). V shed 4 bases and J shed 3 bases, with 22 bases lying between them. Germline CDR1 is MNHEY and CDR2 is SMNVEV (reference sequence). CDR3 length equals 17 residues. The DNA for the CDR3 is TGTGCCAGCAGTTCACTAGGAAGACAGGGAGGTAGCTACGAGCAGTACTTC. Translation gives CASSSLGRQGGSYEQYF.

The chain employs TRBV7-8 and TRBJ1-6, with a possible D match to TRBD1 (6 bases). Deletions cut 3 bases from V and 11 bases from J, with 8 bases between. Germline CDR1 SGHVS, CDR2 FQNEAQ. The CDR3 extends over 12 amino acids. CDR3 in amino acids: CASSLRGPPLHF. CDR3 DNA sequence: TGTGCCAGCAGCTTGCGGGGGCCACCCCTCCACTTT.

This chain connects TRBV28 to TRBJ1-2; TRBD1 matches at 7 bases. The CDR3 loop spans 14 amino acids. The trim removed 5 bases at V and 5 bases at J, leaving 8 bases unmatched. CDR1 and CDR2 (germline): MDHEN, SYDVKM. In nucleotides, the CDR3 is TGTGCCAGCAGTGCACAGGGGCGAGTTTATGGCTACACCTTC. It encodes CASSAQGRVYGYTF.

This clone was counted once. This chain joins TRBV4-3 and TRBJ2-1; D ambiguous. Germline V gene sequence: CDR1 LGHNA, CDR2 YSLEER. The length of the CDR3 is 19 residues. V was shortened by 1 base and J by 2 bases, with 21 bases between the two germline ends. The CDR3 loop reads CASSQGFPPGPPTYNEQFF. For the CDR3, the DNA is TGCGCCAGCAGCCAAGGGTTCCCCCCGGGTCCTCCTACCTACAATGAGCAGTTCTTC.

The chain carries TRBV7-9 and TRBJ2-1; possible D gene TRBD2, 6 bases. The CDR3 spans 17 residues. Trimming removed 5 bases from V and 4 bases from J, with 21 bases in between. The germline gives CDR1 SEHNR, CDR2 FQNEAQ (reference sequence). The CDR3 DNA reads as TGTGCCAGCAGCACACGTGGGACTCACCCGGGGTACAATGAGCAGTTCTTC. It codes for CASSTRGTHPGYNEQFF.

V usage is TRBV9 and J usage is TRBJ2-7; no clear D gene. This CDR3 is built from 14 residues. The germline V and J ends were trimmed by 0 bases and 3 bases, with 10 bases remaining between them. Germline V gene lookup returns CDR1 SGDLS and CDR2 YYNGEE. CDR3: CASSVADGGYEQYF. The CDR3 bases are TGTGCCAGCAGCGTAGCGGACGGTGGCTACGAGCAGTACTTC.